This T cell receptor beta chain was captured by sequencing in a study of cytomegalovirus exposure and HLA in healthy donors. Looked up from germline, CDR1 is SGHNT and CDR2 is YYREEE (reference sequence). The V and J ends lost 4 bases and 0 bases respectively, with 16 bases between them. The CDR3 runs 16 residues. The PCR had 60 Vbeta and 13 Jbeta primers. Profiling relied on immunoSEQ multiplex PCR, and the TCRdb table lists in-frame clones only, not all of them. The sample yields about 110,000 clones, 70% to 80% seen once. Study results and caveats: The authors confirmed in vitro that a few CMV-associated chains were specific for CMV antigens. Rates of TCR association differed by HLA locus in a later analysis, with DRB1 highest and HLA-C lowest. What TCR beta sequences reportedly achieved was accurate prediction of HLA-A and HLA-B alleles in most subjects.

Remarks on this clone: Its antigen is unknown.

This TCR derives from a female donor in good health and CMV-seropositive. J is TRBJ1-1 and V is TRBV5-4; D uncertain. Sample: PBMCs. In nucleotides, the CDR3 is TGTGCCAGCAGCGAAGCCCTACTCACCGTGAACACTGAAGCTTTCTTT. Protein sequence: CASSEALLTVNTEAFF. Full variable domain (remainder filled in from reference TRBV5-4 and TRBJ1-1): ETGVTQSPTHLIKTRGQQVTLRCSSQSGHNTVSWYQQALGQGPQFIFQYYREEENGRGNFPPRFSGLQFPNYSSELNVNALELDDSALYLCASSEALLTVNTEAFFGQGTRLTVV.